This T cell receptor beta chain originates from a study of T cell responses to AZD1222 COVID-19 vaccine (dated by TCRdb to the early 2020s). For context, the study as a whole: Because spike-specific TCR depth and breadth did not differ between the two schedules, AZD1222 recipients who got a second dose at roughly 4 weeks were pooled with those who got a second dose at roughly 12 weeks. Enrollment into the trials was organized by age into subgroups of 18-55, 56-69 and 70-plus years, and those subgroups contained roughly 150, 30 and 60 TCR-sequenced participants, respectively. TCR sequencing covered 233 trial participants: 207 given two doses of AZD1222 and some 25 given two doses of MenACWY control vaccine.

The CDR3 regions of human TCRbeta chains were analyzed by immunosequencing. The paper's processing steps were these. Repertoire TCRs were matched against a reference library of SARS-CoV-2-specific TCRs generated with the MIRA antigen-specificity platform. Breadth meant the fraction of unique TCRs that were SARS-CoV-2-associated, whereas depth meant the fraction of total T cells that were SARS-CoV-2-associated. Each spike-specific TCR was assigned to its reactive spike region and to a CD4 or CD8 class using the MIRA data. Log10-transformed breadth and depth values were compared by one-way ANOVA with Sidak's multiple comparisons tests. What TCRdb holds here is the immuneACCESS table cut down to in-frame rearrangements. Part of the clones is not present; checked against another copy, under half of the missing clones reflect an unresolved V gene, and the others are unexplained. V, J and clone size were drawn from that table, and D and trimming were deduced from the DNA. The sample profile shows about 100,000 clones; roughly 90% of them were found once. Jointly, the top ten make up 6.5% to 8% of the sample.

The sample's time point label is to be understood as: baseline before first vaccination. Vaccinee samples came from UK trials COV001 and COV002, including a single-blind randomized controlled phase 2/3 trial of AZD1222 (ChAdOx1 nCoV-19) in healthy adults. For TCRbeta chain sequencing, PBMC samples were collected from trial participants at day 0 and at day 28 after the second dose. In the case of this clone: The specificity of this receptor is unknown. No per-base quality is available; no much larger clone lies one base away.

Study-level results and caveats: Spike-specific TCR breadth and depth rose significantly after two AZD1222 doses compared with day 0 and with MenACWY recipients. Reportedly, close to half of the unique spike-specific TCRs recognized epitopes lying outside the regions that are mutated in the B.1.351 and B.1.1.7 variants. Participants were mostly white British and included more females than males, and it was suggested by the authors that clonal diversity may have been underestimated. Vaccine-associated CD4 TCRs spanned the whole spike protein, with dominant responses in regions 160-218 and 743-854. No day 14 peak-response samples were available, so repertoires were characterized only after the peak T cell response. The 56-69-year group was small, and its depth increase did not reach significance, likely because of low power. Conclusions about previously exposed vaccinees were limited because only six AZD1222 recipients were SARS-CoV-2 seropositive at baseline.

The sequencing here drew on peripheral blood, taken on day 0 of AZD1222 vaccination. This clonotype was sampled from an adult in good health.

The CDR3 protein is CASSLKVGGPDTQYF. The sequenced DNA: TGTGCCAGCAGCTTGAAAGTCGGGGGTCCAGATACGCAGTATTTT. The V gene is TRBV5-4 and the J gene is TRBJ2-3; TRBD2 is a weak D gene call, 6 bases matching. The cysteine opens and the phenylalanine closes a CDR3 of 15 amino acids. Only the CDR3 DNA is retained, 45 bases long and in frame from the first base. For CDR1 and CDR2, the germline V gene (reference sequence) lists SGHNT and YYREEE. Trimming at the junction amounts to 1 base on V and 4 bases on J, and the germline ends lie 13 bases apart.